The 7 T cell receptor beta chains below were found in one sample sequenced in a study of regulatory T cells in long-lasting Graves disease. In building TCR beta libraries, iRepertoire HTBI primers were used together with Arm-PCR of CDR3 regions. In TCRdb, the multiplex PCR reads were re-called with MiXCR into one record per CDR3 protein. In the table there are about 660,000 distinct CDR3 sequences, approximately 29% of which are singletons. Time point denoted: persistent/refractory GD, antithyroid drugs over 5 years with positive TRAb. PBMCs were the source of the RNA used for TCR sequencing. This sample comprised peripheral blood mononuclear cells (PBMCs), obtained when the disease was refractory, from a patient treated with antithyroid drugs. The receptors shown here come from a female donor with Graves disease.

The chain carries TRBV20-1 and TRBJ1-1; 9 bases map to TRBD1. The CDR3 contains 15 residues. With V trimmed by 0 bases and J by 5 bases, 7 bases remained unmatched. The germline CDR1 and CDR2 sequences are DFQATT and SNEGSKA (reference sequence). As DNA, the CDR3 is TGCAGTGCTAGAGAAGCCGACAGGGGGGGAACTGAAGCTTTCTTT. Translation gives CSAREADRGGTEAFF.

The chain uses TRBV19 and TRBJ2-7; tentatively, D is TRBD2 (6 bases). CDR3 length: 14 residues. The ends were cut back, 6 bases at V and 4 bases at J, with 16 bases in the middle. The germline gives CDR1 LNHDA, CDR2 SQIVND (reference sequence). The CDR3 DNA reads as TGTGCCAGTAGCCTCGGGAGCTACGGGTACGAGCAGTACTTC. Translation gives CASSLGSYGYEQYF.

Regarding this clonotype: Since a much larger clone is just one base distant, this may be a read error. This chain links TRBV30 with TRBJ1-1, with D possibly matching TRBD1 (5 bases). CDR1 and CDR2 from the germline V gene are GTSNPN and SVGIG (reference sequence). The CDR3 length is 14 residues. V lost 3 bases and J 4 bases, leaving 15 bases between the germline ends. The CDR3: CAWRDPRGGTEAFF. The CDR3 DNA follows: TGTGCCTGGAGGGACCCGAGGGGTGGCACTGAAGCTTTCTTT. Combining the CDR3 with reference TRBV30 and TRBJ1-1 gives the whole variable domain SQTIHQWPATLVQPVGSPLSLECTVEGTSNPNLYWYRQAAGRGLQLLFYSVGIGQISSEVPQNLSASRPQDRQFILSSKKLLLSDSGFYLCAWRDPRGGTEAFFGQGTRLTVV.

This chain joins TRBV6-2 or TRBV6-3 and TRBJ2-5, with D uncertain. V was pared by 0 bases and J by 4 bases, with 9 bases between. The CDR3 spans 14 residues. CDR1 and CDR2 (germline): MNHEY, SVGEGT. The CDR3 DNA reads as TGTGCCAGCAGTTACTCAGGGTTGGCAGAGACCCAGTACTTC. Amino acids: CASSYSGLAETQYF.

The rearrangement joins TRBV6-2 or TRBV6-3 to TRBJ1-5; D remains ambiguous. This CDR3 is built from 14 residues. The V end lost 7 bases, the J end lost 0 bases, and 10 bases lay between the germline ends. Per germline, CDR1 MNHEY and CDR2 SVGEGT. CDR3 nucleotide sequence: TGTGCCAGCACCCTAAGCAATAGCAATCAGCCCCAGCATTTT. Translated: CASTLSNSNQPQHF.

This clonotype was seen repeatedly, ten times or more. The chain has TRBV28 and TRBJ1-2; no clear D gene. Trimming shortened V by 7 bases and J by 0 bases, and 9 bases separated the two germline ends. Looked up from germline, CDR1 is MDHEN and CDR2 is SYDVKM. The CDR3 length is 13 residues. For the CDR3, the DNA is TGTGCCAGCACAGGAAGACCTAACTATGGCTACACCTTC. Its translation is CASTGRPNYGYTF.

This clonotype came up a few times. The V and J genes are TRBV30 and TRBJ2-5; D call uncertain. V lost 3 bases, J lost 2 bases, and 7 bases lay in between. There are 12 residues in the CDR3. Germline V gene sequence: CDR1 GTSNPN, CDR2 SVGIG (reference sequence). CDR3 sequence reads: CAWRLRQETQYF. The CDR3 nucleotides are TGTGCCTGGAGGCTCAGGCAAGAGACCCAGTACTTC.